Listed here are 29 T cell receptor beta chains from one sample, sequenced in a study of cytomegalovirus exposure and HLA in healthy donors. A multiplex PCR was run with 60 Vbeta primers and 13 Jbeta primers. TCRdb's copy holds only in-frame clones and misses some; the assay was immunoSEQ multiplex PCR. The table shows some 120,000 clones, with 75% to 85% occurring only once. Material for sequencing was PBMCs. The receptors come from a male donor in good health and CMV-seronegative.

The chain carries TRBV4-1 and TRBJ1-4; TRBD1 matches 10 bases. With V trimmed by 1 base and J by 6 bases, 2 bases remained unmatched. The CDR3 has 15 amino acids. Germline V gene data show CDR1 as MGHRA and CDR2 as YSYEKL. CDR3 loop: CASSQVGTGDEKLFF. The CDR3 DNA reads TGCGCCAGCAGCCAAGTCGGGACAGGGGATGAAAAACTGTTTTTT.

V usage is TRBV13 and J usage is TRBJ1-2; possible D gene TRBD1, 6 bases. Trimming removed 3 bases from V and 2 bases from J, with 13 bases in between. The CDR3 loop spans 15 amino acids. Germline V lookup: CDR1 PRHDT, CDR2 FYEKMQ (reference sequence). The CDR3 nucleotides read TGTGCCAGCAGCTTTCCAGGGGATGGGAACTATGGCTACACCTTC. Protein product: CASSFPGDGNYGYTF.

For the CDR3, the DNA is TGTGCCAGCAGCTTAGTTTTTGACAGGACCACCGGGGAGCTGTTTTTT. Its translation: CASSLVFDRTTGELFF. J is TRBJ2-2 and V is TRBV7-9; possibly TRBD1 for D (6 bases). CDR3 length equals 16 residues. Trimming took off 1 base at V and 4 bases at J, with 13 bases between the two ends. Germline CDR1 is SEHNR and CDR2 is FQNEAQ (reference sequence).

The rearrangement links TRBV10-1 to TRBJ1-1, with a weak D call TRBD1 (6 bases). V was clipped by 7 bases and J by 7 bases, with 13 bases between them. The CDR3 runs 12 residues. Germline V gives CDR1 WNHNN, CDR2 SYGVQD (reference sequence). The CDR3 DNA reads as TGCGCCAGCATCCGAGGGGGAATTGAAGCTTTCTTT. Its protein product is CASIRGGIEAFF.

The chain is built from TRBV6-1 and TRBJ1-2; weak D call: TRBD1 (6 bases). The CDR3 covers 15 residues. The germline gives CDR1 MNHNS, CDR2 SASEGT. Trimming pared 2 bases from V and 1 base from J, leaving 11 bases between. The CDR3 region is CASSELLQGNYGYTF. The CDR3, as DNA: TGTGCCAGCAGTGAATTACTACAGGGTAACTATGGCTACACCTTC.

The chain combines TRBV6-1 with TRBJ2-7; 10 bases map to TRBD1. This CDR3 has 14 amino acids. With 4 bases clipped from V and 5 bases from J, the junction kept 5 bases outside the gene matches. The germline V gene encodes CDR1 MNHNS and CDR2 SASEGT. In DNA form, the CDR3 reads TGTGCCAGCAGTGGCCGGGACAGGGGTAACGAGCAGTACTTC. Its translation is CASSGRDRGNEQYF.

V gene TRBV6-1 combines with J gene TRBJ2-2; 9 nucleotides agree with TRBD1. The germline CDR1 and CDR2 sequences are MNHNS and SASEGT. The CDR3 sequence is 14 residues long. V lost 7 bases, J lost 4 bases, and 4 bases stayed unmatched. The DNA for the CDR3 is TGTGCCAGCACCCGGGACAGGGCCACCGGGGAGCTGTTTTTT. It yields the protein CASTRDRATGELFF.

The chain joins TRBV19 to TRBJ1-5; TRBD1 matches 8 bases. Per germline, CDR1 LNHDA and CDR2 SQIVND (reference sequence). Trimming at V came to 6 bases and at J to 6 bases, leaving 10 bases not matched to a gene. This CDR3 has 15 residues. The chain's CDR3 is CASRTDRERSQPQHF. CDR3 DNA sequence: TGTGCCAGTAGGACGGACAGGGAAAGATCTCAGCCCCAGCATTTT.

The CDR3 nucleotides are TGCGCCAGCAGCTTGCCGACAGAAACCCCTATGAACACTGAAGCTTTCTTT. This translates into CASSLPTETPMNTEAFF. The chain recombines TRBV5-1 with TRBJ1-1; possible D gene TRBD1, 5 bases. Per germline, CDR1 SGHRS and CDR2 YFSETQ. The CDR3 runs 17 residues. V was shortened by 1 base and J by 0 bases, with 16 bases between the two germline ends.

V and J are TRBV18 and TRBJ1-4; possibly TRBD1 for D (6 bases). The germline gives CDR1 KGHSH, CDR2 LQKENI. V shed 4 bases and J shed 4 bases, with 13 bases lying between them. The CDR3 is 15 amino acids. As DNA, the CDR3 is TGTGCCAGCTCACGAACAGGGTCGAGTAATGAAAAACTGTTTTTT. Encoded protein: CASSRTGSSNEKLFF.

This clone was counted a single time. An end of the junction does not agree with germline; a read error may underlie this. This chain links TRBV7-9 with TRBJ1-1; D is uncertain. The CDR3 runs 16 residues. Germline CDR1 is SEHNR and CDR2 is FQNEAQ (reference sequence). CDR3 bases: TGTTCCAGCAGCGCGGGTACCCTTATCGAAAACACTGAAGCTTTCTTT. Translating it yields CSSSAGTLIENTEAFF.

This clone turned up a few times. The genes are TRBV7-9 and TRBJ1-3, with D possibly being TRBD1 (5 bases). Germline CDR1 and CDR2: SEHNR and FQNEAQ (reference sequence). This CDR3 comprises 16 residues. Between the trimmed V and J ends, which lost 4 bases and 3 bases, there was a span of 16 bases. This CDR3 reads CASSYRDSRIGNTIYF. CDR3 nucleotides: TGTGCCAGCAGCTACCGGGACTCAAGGATTGGAAACACCATATATTTT.

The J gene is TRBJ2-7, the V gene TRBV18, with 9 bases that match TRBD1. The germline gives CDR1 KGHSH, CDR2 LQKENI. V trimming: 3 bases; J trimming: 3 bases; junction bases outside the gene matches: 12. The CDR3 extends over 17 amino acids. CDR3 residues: CASSPLPGQGTLYEQYF. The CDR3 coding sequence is TGTGCCAGCTCACCCCTGCCCGGACAGGGGACCCTCTACGAGCAGTACTTC.

The CDR3 reads CATSSGGASDTQYF. The DNA of the CDR3 is TGTGCCACCTCGAGCGGGGGGGCCTCAGATACGCAGTATTTT. The rearrangement uses TRBV6-1 and TRBJ2-3; 10 positions agree with TRBD2. V lost 10 bases and J lost 4; bases outside the gene matches: 8. The CDR3 runs to 14 residues. Germline lookup yields CDR1 MNHNS and CDR2 SASEGT.

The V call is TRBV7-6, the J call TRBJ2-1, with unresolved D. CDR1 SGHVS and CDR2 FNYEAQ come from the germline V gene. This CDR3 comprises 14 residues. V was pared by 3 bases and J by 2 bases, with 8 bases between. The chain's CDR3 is CASSLSVAYNEQFF. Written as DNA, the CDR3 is TGTGCCAGCAGCTTGTCGGTCGCCTACAATGAGCAGTTCTTC.

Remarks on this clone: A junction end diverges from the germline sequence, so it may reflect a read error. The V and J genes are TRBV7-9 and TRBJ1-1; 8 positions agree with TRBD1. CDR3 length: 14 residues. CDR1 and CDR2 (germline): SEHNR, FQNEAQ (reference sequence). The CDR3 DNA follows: TGTTCCAGCAGCCCGACAGGGGCCAACACTGAAGCTTTCTTT. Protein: CSSSPTGANTEAFF.

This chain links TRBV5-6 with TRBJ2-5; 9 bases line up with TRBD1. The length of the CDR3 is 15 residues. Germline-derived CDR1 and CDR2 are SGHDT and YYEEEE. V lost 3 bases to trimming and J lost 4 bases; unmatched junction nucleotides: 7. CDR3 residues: CASSYGQGSLETQYF. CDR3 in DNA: TGTGCCAGCAGCTATGGACAGGGGTCATTAGAGACCCAGTACTTC.

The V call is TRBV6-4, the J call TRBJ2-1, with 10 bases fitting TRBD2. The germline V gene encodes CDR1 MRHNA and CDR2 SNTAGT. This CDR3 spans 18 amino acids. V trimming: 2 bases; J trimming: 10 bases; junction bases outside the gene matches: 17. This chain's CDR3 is CASSDTPGGAGGSREQFF. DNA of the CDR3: TGTGCCAGCAGTGACACCCCCGGGGGAGCGGGGGGGAGCAGGGAGCAGTTCTTC.

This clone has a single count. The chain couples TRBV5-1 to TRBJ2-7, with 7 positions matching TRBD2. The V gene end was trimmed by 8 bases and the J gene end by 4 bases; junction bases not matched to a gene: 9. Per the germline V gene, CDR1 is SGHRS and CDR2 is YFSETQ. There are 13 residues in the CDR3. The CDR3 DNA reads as TGCGCCAGTCTCCCCCTGCGGGAGTACGAGCAGTACTTC. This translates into CASLPLREYEQYF.

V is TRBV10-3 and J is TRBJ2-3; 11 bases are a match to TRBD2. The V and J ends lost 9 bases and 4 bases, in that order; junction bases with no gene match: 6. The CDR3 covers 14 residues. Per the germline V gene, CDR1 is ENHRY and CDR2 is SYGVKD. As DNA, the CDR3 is TGTGCCATTAATAGCGGGAGGGACCCAGATACGCAGTATTTT. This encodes CAINSGRDPDTQYF.

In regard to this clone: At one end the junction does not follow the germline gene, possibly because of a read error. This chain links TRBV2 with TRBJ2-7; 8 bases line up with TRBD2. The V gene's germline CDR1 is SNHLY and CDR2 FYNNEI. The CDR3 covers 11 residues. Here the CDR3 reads CASSSSGSPLF. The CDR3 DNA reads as TGTGCCAGCAGTTCGAGCGGGAGCCCTCTCTTC.

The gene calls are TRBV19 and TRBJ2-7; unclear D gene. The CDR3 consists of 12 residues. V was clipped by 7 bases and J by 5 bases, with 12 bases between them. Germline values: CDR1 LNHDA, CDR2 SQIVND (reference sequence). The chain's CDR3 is CASKSRVNEQYF. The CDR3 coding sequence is TGTGCCAGTAAAAGTCGGGTCAACGAGCAGTACTTC.

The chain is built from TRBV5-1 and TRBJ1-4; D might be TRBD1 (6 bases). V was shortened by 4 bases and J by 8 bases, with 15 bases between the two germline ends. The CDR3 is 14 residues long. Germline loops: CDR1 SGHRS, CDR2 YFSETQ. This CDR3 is CASSPGQLDEKLFF. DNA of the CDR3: TGCGCCAGCAGCCCGGGACAACTGGACGAAAAACTGTTTTTT.

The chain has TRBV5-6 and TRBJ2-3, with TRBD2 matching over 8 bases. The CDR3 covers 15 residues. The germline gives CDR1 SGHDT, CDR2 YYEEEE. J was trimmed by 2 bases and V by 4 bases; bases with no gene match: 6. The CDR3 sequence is CASSPKRGHTDTQYF. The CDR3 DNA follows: TGTGCCAGCAGCCCCAAGCGGGGGCACACAGATACGCAGTATTTT.

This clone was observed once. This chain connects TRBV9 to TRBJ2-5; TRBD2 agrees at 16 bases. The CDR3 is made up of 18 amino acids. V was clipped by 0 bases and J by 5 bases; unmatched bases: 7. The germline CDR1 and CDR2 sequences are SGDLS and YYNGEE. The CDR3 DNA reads TGTGCCAGCAGCGTAGGAGGGACTAGCGGGAGGGCCGTGGAGACCCAGTACTTC. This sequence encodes CASSVGGTSGRAVETQYF. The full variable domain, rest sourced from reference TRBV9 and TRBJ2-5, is DSGVTQTPKHLITATGQRVTLRCSPRSGDLSVYWYQQSLDQGLQFLIQYYNGEERAKGNILERFSAQQFPDLHSELNLSSLELGDSALYFCASSVGGTSGRAVETQYFGPGTRLLVL.

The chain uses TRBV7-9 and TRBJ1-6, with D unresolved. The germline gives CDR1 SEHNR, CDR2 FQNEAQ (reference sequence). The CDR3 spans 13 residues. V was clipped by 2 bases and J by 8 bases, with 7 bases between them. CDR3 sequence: CASSLNGDSPLHF. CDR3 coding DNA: TGTGCCAGCAGCTTAAACGGGGATTCACCCCTCCACTTT.

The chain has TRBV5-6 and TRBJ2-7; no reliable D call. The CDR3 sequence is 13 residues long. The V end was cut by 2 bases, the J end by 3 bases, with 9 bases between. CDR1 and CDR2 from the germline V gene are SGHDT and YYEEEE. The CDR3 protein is CASSFDIDYEQYF. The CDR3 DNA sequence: TGTGCCAGCAGCTTCGACATAGACTACGAGCAGTACTTC.

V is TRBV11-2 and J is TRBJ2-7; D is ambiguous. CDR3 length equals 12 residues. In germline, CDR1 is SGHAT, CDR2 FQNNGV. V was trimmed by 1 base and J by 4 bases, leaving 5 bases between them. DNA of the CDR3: TGTGCCAGCAGCTTAGTAGTTTACGAGCAGTACTTC. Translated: CASSLVVYEQYF.

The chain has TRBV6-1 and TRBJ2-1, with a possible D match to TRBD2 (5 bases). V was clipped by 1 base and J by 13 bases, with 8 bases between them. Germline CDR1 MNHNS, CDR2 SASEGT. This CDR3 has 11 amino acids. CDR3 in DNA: TGTGCCAGCAGTGAAGTCGGACTTCAGTTCTTC. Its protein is CASSEVGLQFF.